The 18 T cell receptor beta chains listed next were all sequenced from one sample in a study of somatic mutations in cytotoxic T cells in rheumatoid arthritis. The repertoire was sequenced with immunoSEQ multiplex PCR; TCRdb's copy has only in-frame clones and lacks some. The data hold under 20,000 clones, with 85% observed a single time. Sequenced sample: CD8+ T cells sorted from blood. These receptors originate from a woman in her 40s with rheumatoid arthritis.

This clone was seen only a few times. V and J are TRBV7-9 and TRBJ2-7; TRBD2 agrees at 9 bases. CDR1 is SEHNR and CDR2 is FQNEAQ in the germline V gene (reference sequence). V shed 3 bases, J shed 2 bases, and the junction held 5 bases outside the gene matches. The CDR3 is 15 residues long. CDR3 amino acids: CASSLAAGGTYEQYF. CDR3 nucleotide sequence: TGTGCCAGCAGCTTGGCAGCGGGGGGCACCTACGAGCAGTACTTC.

The V call is TRBV11-2, the J call TRBJ1-1; no clear D gene. Germline loops: CDR1 SGHAT, CDR2 FQNNGV. With 1 base removed from V and 4 bases from J, the gap between germline ends came to 7 bases. The CDR3 consists of 13 residues. CDR3 amino acids: CASSLGQSTEAFF. The CDR3 DNA is TGTGCCAGCAGCTTAGGACAATCCACTGAAGCTTTCTTT.

This clone was seen a handful of times. The gene calls are TRBV6-5 and TRBJ2-1, with D perhaps TRBD1 (6 bases). Germline V CDR1 and CDR2: MNHEY, SVGAGI. V lost 5 bases to trimming and J lost 6 bases, with 17 bases between them. The CDR3 loop spans 15 amino acids. The CDR3 nucleotides read TGTGCCAGCAGTCCCGGGGCAGGGGCCTTCAATGAGCAGTTCTTC. Encoded protein: CASSPGAGAFNEQFF.

V is TRBV13 and J is TRBJ2-1; a possible D gene is TRBD2 (5 bases). Germline CDR1 PRHDT, CDR2 FYEKMQ (reference sequence). The CDR3 has 15 residues. V was pared by 10 bases and J by 0 bases, with 16 bases between. This CDR3 is CATTDGKSSYNEQFF. In nucleotides, the CDR3 is TGTGCCACAACCGACGGGAAGAGCTCCTACAATGAGCAGTTCTTC.

The gene calls are TRBV19 and TRBJ1-1, with D perhaps TRBD1 (6 bases). V was clipped by 7 bases and J by 2 bases, with 17 bases between them. Germline V lookup: CDR1 LNHDA, CDR2 SQIVND (reference sequence). There are 15 residues in the CDR3. CDR3 residues: CASTDRAGDNTEAFF. CDR3 nucleotide sequence: TGTGCCAGTACCGATCGGGCAGGGGATAACACTGAAGCTTTCTTT.

V is TRBV18 and J is TRBJ2-7; D is possibly TRBD1 (6 bases). Germline assignment: CDR1 KGHSH and CDR2 LQKENI. The V and J ends lost 1 base and 2 bases respectively, with 12 bases between them. This CDR3 is built from 15 residues. The CDR3 here is CASSPRDRDTYEQYF. The CDR3 nucleotides are TGTGCCAGCTCACCACGGGACCGGGACACCTACGAGCAGTACTTC.

This clone was counted only a few times. The J gene is TRBJ2-7, the V gene TRBV5-6; no definite D call. Germline V gene lookup returns CDR1 SGHDT and CDR2 YYEEEE. This CDR3 spans 11 amino acids. With 4 bases removed from V and 12 bases from J, the gap between germline ends came to 14 bases. Here the CDR3 reads CASSLSSEAYF. The DNA of the CDR3 is TGTGCCAGCAGCCTGAGCAGCGAAGCGTACTTC.

This clone was seen once. The J gene is TRBJ2-1, the V gene TRBV7-6, with TRBD2 matching over 7 bases. The V gene's germline CDR1 is SGHVS and CDR2 FNYEAQ. V shed 1 base, J shed 6 bases, and the junction held 3 bases outside the gene matches. This CDR3 is 14 amino acids long. The CDR3 DNA follows: TGTGCCAGCAGCTTAGAACTAGCGCGCAATGAGCAGTTCTTC. It codes for CASSLELARNEQFF.

This sequence joins TRBV21-1 and TRBJ2-2; the DNA was not compared with TRBD1, the D call given in the table. TRBV21-1 is an annotated pseudogene. CDR3 size: 16 residues. The CDR3 is CASQGQKNSNTGELFF. The CDR3 DNA reads TGTGCCAGCCAGGGACAGAAGAACTCAAACACCGGGGAGCTGTTTTTT.

The chain employs TRBV6-5 and TRBJ2-1, with TRBD2 matching 9 bases. The germline gives CDR1 MNHEY, CDR2 SVGAGI. The CDR3 runs 15 residues. V dropped 6 bases and J dropped 4; count of bases not matched to a gene: 7. The CDR3 sequence is CASRKRAGGYNEQFF. The DNA for the CDR3 is TGTGCCAGCAGAAAACGAGCGGGGGGATACAATGAGCAGTTCTTC.

The V gene is TRBV27, the J gene TRBJ1-2; 7 bases align to TRBD1. The CDR3 consists of 15 residues. Losses at the gene ends were 5 bases for V and 3 bases for J; bases not matched to a gene: 9. Germline V gives CDR1 MNHEY, CDR2 SMNVEV (reference sequence). CDR3: CASSPTPTGYYGYTF. The CDR3 DNA follows: TGTGCCAGCAGTCCAACGCCGACAGGGTACTATGGCTACACCTTC.

This clone turned up a few times. V gene TRBV7-9 combines with J gene TRBJ1-2, with TRBD1 as a possible D gene (6 bases). The CDR3 loop spans 14 amino acids. The germline V gene has CDR1 SEHNR and CDR2 FQNEAQ (reference sequence). V lost 5 bases to trimming and J lost 6 bases, with 16 bases between them. CDR3 in DNA: TGTGCCAGCAGCCTATTAGGACAGACAGATGGCTACACCTTC. Encoded protein: CASSLLGQTDGYTF.

This clone occurred once. This chain joins TRBV13 and TRBJ2-2; D is unclear. Trimming removed 6 bases from V and 0 bases from J, with 8 bases in between. Germline CDR1 and CDR2: PRHDT and FYEKMQ (reference sequence). The CDR3 is made up of 14 amino acids. CDR3 residues: CASRLQTNTGELFF. The CDR3 DNA sequence: TGTGCCAGCAGGCTACAGACGAACACCGGGGAGCTGTTTTTT.

The chain uses TRBV13 and TRBJ1-1; 8 bases fit TRBD1. Germline trimming cut 2 bases from V and 5 bases from J; bases unmatched to any gene: 10. This CDR3 contains 16 residues. The germline CDR1 and CDR2 sequences are PRHDT and FYEKMQ (reference sequence). In nucleotides, the CDR3 is TGTGCCAGCAGCTTACTTTCCGGGACAGGTATAACTGAAGCTTTCTTT. This codes for CASSLLSGTGITEAFF.

V gene TRBV6-4 combines with J gene TRBJ2-3; D uncertain. CDR3 size: 13 residues. Trimming cost V 5 bases and J 3 bases, with 9 bases left between them. Germline values: CDR1 MRHNA, CDR2 SNTAGT. The CDR3 spells CASSPPRTDTQYF. The CDR3 region has the DNA TGTGCCAGCAGTCCTCCCCGGACAGATACGCAGTATTTT.

V gene TRBV28 combines with J gene TRBJ1-5; no clear D. In germline, CDR1 is MDHEN, CDR2 SYDVKM. The length of the CDR3 is 17 residues. V gave up 4 bases and J gave up 0 bases, with 16 bases separating them. The CDR3 is CASSSQQIRYSNQPQHF. The CDR3 DNA reads TGTGCCAGCAGTTCGCAACAGATCCGATATAGCAATCAGCCCCAGCATTTT.

The J gene is TRBJ2-2, the V gene TRBV27; 11 bases fit TRBD1. V was clipped by 2 bases and J by 5 bases; unmatched bases: 4. CDR1 MNHEY and CDR2 SMNVEV come from the germline V gene (reference sequence). The CDR3 runs to 16 residues. DNA of the CDR3: TGTGCCAGCAGTTTAAGAGGGACAGGGGGAACCGGGGAGCTGTTTTTT. Amino acids: CASSLRGTGGTGELFF.

The chain links TRBV7-9 to TRBJ2-2; D ambiguous. The CDR3 spans 15 residues. Per the germline V gene, CDR1 is SEHNR and CDR2 is FQNEAQ (reference sequence). Trimming took off 2 bases at V and 1 base at J, with 8 bases between the two ends. The CDR3 DNA reads as TGTGCCAGCAGCTTAAGTCCGGGGAACACCGGGGAGCTGTTTTTT. It yields the protein CASSLSPGNTGELFF.